This T cell receptor beta chain was found in a study of T cells in Graves' hyperthyroidism and ophthalmopathy. RNA transcripts were the template for amplifying TCR beta CDR3 regions. First-round RT-PCR of the TCR CDR3 relied on the HTBI primer set. TCRdb itself ran the multiplex PCR reads through MiXCR, one entry per CDR3 protein. This sample has under 700,000 distinct CDR3 sequences, with approximately 15% found just once. Germline V lookup: CDR1 SGHDN, CDR2 FVKESK. This CDR3 comprises 17 residues. V was pared by 0 bases and J by 2 bases, with 15 bases between. This clonotype has at least ten counts. The TCR sequence derives from a woman under 30 with Graves' hyperthyroidism. This chain connects TRBV14 to TRBJ2-3; possibly TRBD2 for D (6 bases). Sequencing was done on a sample of blood. The CDR3, as DNA: TGTGCCAGCAGCCAAGATCGGCGGGGCGCCTTCACAGATACGCAGTATTTT. It translates to CASSQDRRGAFTDTQYF.